The present TCR beta chain was sequenced within a study of blood T cell repertoires in COVID-19. At the level of the study: Collection of acute and convalescent COVID-19 samples took place in the United States, Italy and Spain. Sample material is recorded as cDNA or gDNA derived from T cells, B-cell-depleted T cells, or PBMCs.

J gave up 2 bases and V 7 bases, and 6 bases lay outside the gene matches. This CDR3 is 15 amino acids long. Germline V gene data show CDR1 as SNHLY and CDR2 as FYNNEI. As handled by the study authors: Amplification with reference gene primers provided the estimates of nucleated cell counts. TCRdb's table, derived via immunoSEQ multiplex PCR, lists solely in-frame clones and lacks some. That table supplies the V and J calls and clone size; D and trimming were determined from the DNA. The sample records around 76,000 clones, around 85% being singletons. The sequencing sample was made of peripheral blood. The chain is built from TRBV2 and TRBJ1-5, with 9 bases lining up with TRBD1. This clonotype was sampled from a man older than 75 with acute or convalescent COVID-19. The chain's CDR3 is CASNWDRVGNQPQHF. The CDR3 region has the DNA TGTGCCAGCAATTGGGACAGGGTGGGCAATCAGCCCCAGCATTTT.